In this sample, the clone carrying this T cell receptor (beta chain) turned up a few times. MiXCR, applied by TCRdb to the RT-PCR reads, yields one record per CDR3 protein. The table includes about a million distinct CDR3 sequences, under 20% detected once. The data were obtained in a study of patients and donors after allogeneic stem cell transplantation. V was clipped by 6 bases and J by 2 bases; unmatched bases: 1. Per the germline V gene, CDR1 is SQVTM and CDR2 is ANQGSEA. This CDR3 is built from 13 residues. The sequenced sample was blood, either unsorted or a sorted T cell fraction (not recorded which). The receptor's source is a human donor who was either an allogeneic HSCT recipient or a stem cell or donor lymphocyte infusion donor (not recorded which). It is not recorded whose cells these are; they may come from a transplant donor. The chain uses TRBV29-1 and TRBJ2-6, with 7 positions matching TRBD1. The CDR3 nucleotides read TGCAGCGTCACAGGGGCTGGGGCCAACGTCCTGACTTTC. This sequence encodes CSVTGAGANVLTF.